A selection of T cell receptor beta chains follows, all from one sample in a study of T-cell memory formation after mild COVID-19. TCRdb reanalysed the 5' RACE reads using MiXCR and keeps one entry per CDR3 protein. In the table there are around 29,000 distinct CDR3 sequences, approximately 16% of which are singletons. Sequenced material: PBMCs or a T cell subset sorted from them (not recorded which). All receptors come from an adult who had mild COVID-19 (a few samples of this study predate the infection). Cell type and time point are not known. Both conserved end residues are trimmed from each CDR3.

TRBV3-1 | 14 | ASSTRGAGGRETQY
TRBV29-1 | 10 | SADGLNTEAF
TRBV5-1 | 13 | ASSFDRGRTGELF
TRBV30 | 12 | AWSSWGAYNEQF
TRBV29-1 | 11 | SVADGVNQPQH
TRBV5-1 | 14 | ASSLGSSGSFDEQF
TRBV19 | 11 | ASSSDTNTEAF
TRBV6-2/TRBV6-3 | 12 | ASSYLAGAGELF
TRBV30 | 7 | AWSTEAF
TRBV12-3/TRBV12-4 | 10 | ASSGNGNEQF
TRBV7-6 | 14 | ASSADTFSYNSPLH
TRBV14 | 12 | ASSPTRGENIQY
TRBV30 | 12 | AWSGGYSNQPQH
TRBV19 | 9 | ASKYYNEQF
TRBV7-6 | 13 | ASSFGTGLTYEQY
TRBV7-3 | 14 | ASSLSGQTFTDTQY
TRBV5-6 | 10 | ASSLASGEQY
TRBV20-1 | 11 | SALGRAAYEQY
TRBV12-3/TRBV12-4 | 14 | ASSPTGGIDGNTIY
TRBV30 | 9 | AWTRTYGYT
TRBV12-3/TRBV12-4 | 13 | ASSFSGSSYNEQF
TRBV12-3/TRBV12-4 | 14 | ASSPIAGGNTGELF
TRBV20-1 | 12 | SAPLAGGQGEQF
TRBV2 | 15 | ASSEATRDRGRNEQF
TRBV3-1 | 12 | ASSPSTSGNTIY
TRBV7-3 | 9 | ASSSGVGYT
TRBV29-1 | 10 | SVDGSTDTQY
TRBV4-2 | 11 | ASSQDRGYEQY
TRBV6-6 | 18 | ASSYPTAGTGRYTNYGYT
TRBV7-6 | 14 | ASSSLQGAHYNEQF
TRBV19 | 13 | ASKVGTGGDYEQY
TRBV27 | 13 | ASSFGGAGNQPQH
TRBV20-1 | 13 | SAPTLAGAGNEQF
TRBV5-4 | 15 | ASSARISRGVQETQY
TRBV7-9 | 10 | ASSPLGNEQF
TRBV6-2/TRBV6-3 | 13 | ASRRDGGGFVEQY
TRBV24-1 | 14 | ATSDYQGAPYNEQF
TRBV12-3/TRBV12-4 | 16 | ASSTLFKQGAANEKLF
TRBV18 | 14 | ASSPQPPSPMGTQY
TRBV5-1 | 15 | ASSADQGGPPNTEAF
TRBV24-1 | 13 | ATSDVTSVSGELF
TRBV5-1 | 13 | ASSWRGTDSNEQF
TRBV11-2 | 18 | ASSLGGGNRVFSGANVLT
TRBV3-1 | 12 | ASSQGTVQETQY
TRBV6-5 | 11 | ASRGGGPYGYT
TRBV20-1 | 14 | SARDTHTGALYEQY
TRBV18 | 17 | ASSLRDRGVGMGNQPQH
TRBV12-3/TRBV12-4 | 16 | ASSPRPGNGGGPDTQY